This entry describes one T cell receptor (beta chain). This entry is derived from a study of CD8 T cells in Susac syndrome. The CDR3 sequence is 15 residues long. The ends were cut back, 2 bases at V and 2 bases at J, with 13 bases in the middle. CDR1 and CDR2 from the germline V gene are SGHNT and YYREEE (reference sequence). Roughly 0.5 to 1 ug RNA was reverse transcribed with random hexamers. Amplification of TCR beta CDR3 spanned 54 Vbeta and 13 Jbeta via immunoSEQ multiplex PCR. MiXCR, run by TCRdb on the immunoSEQ multiplex PCR reads, gives a single entry per CDR3 protein. The sample gives 140,000 to 150,000 distinct CDR3 sequences, 85% to 95% of which show up once; about 0.11% is in the top ten. In blood CD8+ and CD4+ T cells, TCR beta underwent sequencing. Negative isolation was applied to CD8+ and CD4+ T cells, and FACS enrichment was applied to TEMRA cells.

This TCR was sampled from a human donor with multiple sclerosis. V and J are TRBV5-4 and TRBJ2-5, with D perhaps TRBD1 (5 bases). The sample taken for sequencing was CD4+ T cells from PBMCs. The CDR3 region is CASSLGLGDQETQYF. DNA of the CDR3: TGTGCCAGCAGCTTAGGGCTAGGGGATCAAGAGACCCAGTACTTC.